These 10 T cell receptor beta chains came from one sample sequenced in a study of blood T cell repertoires in COVID-19. Only in-frame clones appear in the TCRdb table, and some are missing; sequencing was by immunoSEQ multiplex PCR. The sample includes under 450,000 clones, around 88% of them seen just once. The sequenced material came from peripheral blood. These receptors all stem from a woman aged 45-65 years with COVID-19, enrolled during active disease.

The V and J genes are TRBV7-9 and TRBJ2-7, with D possibly being TRBD1 (5 bases). Between the trimmed V and J ends, which lost 3 bases and 5 bases, there was a span of 14 bases. CDR3 length equals 14 residues. Germline CDR1 SEHNR, CDR2 FQNEAQ (reference sequence). This CDR3 is CASSLTAPGHEQYF. CDR3 in DNA: TGTGCCAGCAGCTTGACAGCTCCAGGGCACGAGCAGTACTTC.

This chain connects TRBV7-9 to TRBJ2-7, with TRBD2 identical over 10 bases. The CDR3 totals 16 residues. Germline CDR1 reads SEHNR; CDR2 reads FQNEAQ (reference sequence). Germline trimming cut 5 bases from V and 2 bases from J; bases unmatched to any gene: 9. CDR3 nucleotide sequence: TGTGCCAGCAGCACCGTAGCGGGGGGTCACCCCTACGAGCAGTACTTC. Translating gives CASSTVAGGHPYEQYF. Variable domain in full (rest from reference TRBV7-9 and TRBJ2-7): DTGVSQNPRHKITKRGQNVTFRCDPISEHNRLYWYRQTLGQGPEFLTYFQNEAQLEKSRLLSDRFSAERPKGSFSTLEIQRTEQGDSAMYLCASSTVAGGHPYEQYFGPGTRLTVT.

V and J are TRBV14 and TRBJ1-2; a weak D match, TRBD1 (5 bases). The germline V and J ends were trimmed by 5 bases and 4 bases, with 11 bases remaining between them. CDR1 is SGHDN and CDR2 is FVKESK in the germline V gene. The CDR3 runs to 13 residues. Written as DNA, the CDR3 is TGTGCCAGCAGCTATAGGGACTTCTATGGCTACACCTTC. It yields the protein CASSYRDFYGYTF.

This clone has just one count. The chain has TRBV2 and TRBJ1-2, with 9 bases identical to TRBD1. Per the germline V gene, CDR1 is SNHLY and CDR2 is FYNNEI. The CDR3 length is 14 residues. The V gene end was trimmed by 6 bases and the J gene end by 5 bases; junction bases not matched to a gene: 7. CDR3 coding DNA: TGTGCCAGCAGAGGGACAGGGCGGGGGTATGGCTACACCTTC. Translated: CASRGTGRGYGYTF.

The chain carries TRBV11-2 and TRBJ1-4, with 9 bases aligning to TRBD1. The V gene end was trimmed by 1 base and the J gene end by 6 bases; junction bases not matched to a gene: 3. Per the germline V gene, CDR1 is SGHAT and CDR2 is FQNNGV. There are 15 residues in the CDR3. The CDR3 nucleotides are TGTGCCAGCAGCTTAGGATGGACAGGGGATGAAAAACTGTTTTTT. Its translation: CASSLGWTGDEKLFF.

CDR3 sequence: CATRGTASGTEAFF. The CDR3 coding sequence is TGTGCCACCAGGGGGACAGCGTCCGGGACTGAAGCTTTCTTT. The chain is built from TRBV11-2 and TRBJ1-1; 7 nucleotides align to TRBD1. Germline CDR1 and CDR2: SGHAT and FQNNGV. There are 14 residues in the CDR3. Trimming took 10 bases from V and 5 from J; bases not matched to a gene: 13.

The chain links TRBV15 to TRBJ1-2; 9 bases are a match to TRBD1. Germline lookup yields CDR1 LNHNV and CDR2 YYDKDF (reference sequence). The CDR3 sequence is 17 residues long. V shed 0 bases, J shed 7 bases, and the junction held 12 bases outside the gene matches. CDR3 DNA sequence: TGTGCCACCAGCAGAGATAGGCACGGTACAGGGGGCTCTGGCTACACCTTC. It yields the protein CATSRDRHGTGGSGYTF.

This clone was detected once. The V gene is TRBV3-1 (or the pseudogene TRBV3-2), the J gene TRBJ1-1, with a weak D call TRBD1 (6 bases). Germline CDR1 LGHDT, CDR2 YNNKEL (reference sequence). This CDR3 is built from 15 residues. Trimming shortened V by 6 bases and J by 3 bases, and 17 bases separated the two germline ends. In DNA form, the CDR3 reads TGTGCCAGCAGTGTTACCCTAAACAGGGACACTGAAGCTTTCTTT. Its protein product is CASSVTLNRDTEAFF.

The rearrangement links TRBV7-2 to TRBJ1-4; 10 bases map to TRBD1. The CDR3 sequence is 15 residues long. Germline CDR1 reads SGHTA; CDR2 reads FQGNSA. V lost 5 bases to trimming and J lost 8 bases; unmatched junction nucleotides: 8. In DNA form, the CDR3 reads TGTGCCAGCAGCCCCGACAGGGGGCGTTGGGAAAAACTGTTTTTT. Protein product: CASSPDRGRWEKLFF.

The chain links TRBV5-1 to TRBJ1-1; a possible D gene is TRBD1 (5 bases). The germline V gene has CDR1 SGHRS and CDR2 YFSETQ. The CDR3 extends over 15 amino acids. Trimming stripped 6 bases from V and 0 bases from J, with 15 bases between. CDR3 loop: CASIGPPGMNTEAFF. CDR3 nucleotide sequence: TGCGCCAGCATTGGCCCCCCAGGGATGAACACTGAAGCTTTCTTT.